This note documents a single TCR beta chain sequence. This CDR3 is 18 amino acids long. The germline V gene encodes CDR1 SGDLS and CDR2 YYNGEE. V lost 4 bases to trimming and J lost 0 bases; unmatched junction nucleotides: 14. The data belong to a study of T cell responses to AZD1222 COVID-19 vaccine. TCRdb keeps only in-frame clones here, not all; method: immunoSEQ multiplex PCR. The sample includes about 140,000 clones, over 75% of them seen just once. This specimen consisted of peripheral blood, obtained on day 0 of AZD1222 vaccination. The chain recombines TRBV9 with TRBJ2-7, with 9 bases identical to TRBD2. This receptor was identified in an adult in good health. The CDR3 coding sequence is TGTGCCAGCAGCCCAAGCGGGACTAGCTGGGCAAGCTCCTACGAGCAGTACTTC. The encoded protein is CASSPSGTSWASSYEQYF.